A selection of T cell receptor beta chains follows, all from one sample in a study of blood T cell repertoires in COVID-19. The method was immunoSEQ multiplex PCR; TCRdb's version includes in-frame clones alone and lacks a portion of them. The table includes under 350,000 clones, 80% to 90% detected once. The sample consisted of PBMCs or T cells enriched from blood (not recorded which). The receptors here all came from a woman aged 35 to 49 with acute COVID-19. Both conserved end residues are part of each CDR3. The D gene is left open where the match is weak. Clone size appears in some rows only: once, few, many, or a class for an expanded clone.

V gene: TRBV3-1/TRBV3-2
J gene: TRBJ1-4
D gene: TRBD1
clone size: .
CDR3 protein: CASSQGTDRDEKLFF
CDR3 DNA: TGTGCCAGCAGCCAAGGCACGGACAGGGACGAAAAACTGTTTTTT

V gene: TRBV18
J gene: TRBJ1-4
D gene: .
clone size: few
CDR3 protein: CASSQRLATNEKLFF
CDR3 DNA: TGTGCCAGCTCTCAGCGCCTTGCAACTAATGAAAAACTGTTTTTT

V gene: TRBV5-8
J gene: TRBJ2-2
D gene: .
clone size: .
CDR3 protein: CASLVGAPNTGELFF
CDR3 DNA: TGTGCCAGCCTTGTGGGGGCGCCCAACACCGGGGAGCTGTTTTTT

V gene: TRBV3-1/TRBV3-2
J gene: TRBJ1-1
D gene: .
clone size: once
CDR3 protein: CASSQGQGQARTEAFF
CDR3 DNA: TGTGCCAGCAGCCAAGGACAAGGTCAAGCAAGGACTGAAGCTTTCTTT

V gene: TRBV19
J gene: TRBJ2-2
D gene: .
clone size: .
CDR3 protein: CASTPGRGGELFF
CDR3 DNA: TGTGCCAGTACCCCCGGGAGAGGCGGGGAGCTGTTTTTT

V gene: TRBV7-2
J gene: TRBJ2-1
D gene: TRBD1
clone size: .
CDR3 protein: CASSLVRGNNEQFF
CDR3 DNA: TGTGCCAGCAGCTTAGTCAGGGGGAACAATGAGCAGTTCTTC

V gene: TRBV13
J gene: TRBJ2-5
D gene: .
clone size: few
CDR3 protein: CASSLTRPGSETQYF
CDR3 DNA: TGTGCCAGCAGCTTAACTCGACCGGGGTCAGAGACCCAGTACTTC

V gene: TRBV19
J gene: TRBJ1-2
D gene: .
clone size: once
CDR3 protein: CASSLLGVGYGYTF
CDR3 DNA: TGTGCCAGTAGCTTGCTCGGGGTTGGCTATGGCTACACCTTC

V gene: TRBV18
J gene: TRBJ1-6
D gene: .
clone size: .
CDR3 protein: CASSSETGLFDNSPLHF
CDR3 DNA: TGTGCCAGCTCATCCGAAACAGGGTTGTTCGATAATTCACCCCTCCACTTT

V gene: TRBV18
J gene: TRBJ2-5
D gene: TRBD2
clone size: .
CDR3 protein: CASSLNSGSQETQYF
CDR3 DNA: TGTGCCAGCTCACTAAATAGCGGGAGTCAAGAGACCCAGTACTTC

V gene: TRBV10-3
J gene: TRBJ1-1
D gene: TRBD1
clone size: .
CDR3 protein: CAISGDRGTEAFF
CDR3 DNA: TGTGCCATCAGTGGGGACAGAGGCACTGAAGCTTTCTTT

V gene: TRBV4-2
J gene: TRBJ2-3
D gene: TRBD1
clone size: .
CDR3 protein: CASSPDWGQSTDTQYF
CDR3 DNA: TGTGCCAGCAGCCCTGATTGGGGACAGAGCACAGATACGCAGTATTTT

V gene: TRBV27
J gene: TRBJ2-5
D gene: TRBD2
clone size: .
CDR3 protein: CASSLRGLASQETQYF
CDR3 DNA: TGTGCCAGCAGTTTAAGGGGACTAGCCTCACAAGAGACCCAGTACTTC

V gene: TRBV6-6
J gene: TRBJ2-7
D gene: TRBD2
clone size: .
CDR3 protein: CASRNVAGGHEQYF
CDR3 DNA: TGTGCCAGCAGGAATGTAGCGGGAGGACATGAGCAGTACTTC

V gene: TRBV29-1
J gene: TRBJ2-2
D gene: TRBD1
clone size: .
CDR3 protein: CSVEGADRGTGELFF
CDR3 DNA: TGCAGCGTTGAAGGGGCGGACAGGGGCACCGGGGAGCTGTTTTTT

V gene: TRBV7-3
J gene: TRBJ2-3
D gene: TRBD2
clone size: .
CDR3 protein: CASSLTVAGGTDTQYF
CDR3 DNA: TGTGCCAGCAGCTTAACGGTAGCGGGGGGCACAGATACGCAGTATTTT

V gene: TRBV6-2/TRBV6-3
J gene: TRBJ1-4
D gene: TRBD1
clone size: .
CDR3 protein: CASSRTGGPTNEKLFF
CDR3 DNA: TGTGCCAGCAGCCGGACAGGGGGCCCGACTAATGAAAAACTGTTTTTT

V gene: TRBV7-2
J gene: TRBJ2-5
D gene: TRBD2
clone size: once
CDR3 protein: CASSFTTGLAQETQYF
CDR3 DNA: TGTGCCAGCAGCTTTACGACAGGACTAGCTCAAGAGACCCAGTACTTC

V gene: TRBV19
J gene: TRBJ1-1
D gene: TRBD1
clone size: .
CDR3 protein: CASSIGTGPYTEAFF
CDR3 DNA: TGTGCCAGTAGTATAGGGACAGGGCCATACACTGAAGCTTTCTTT

V gene: TRBV7-8
J gene: TRBJ1-2
D gene: .
clone size: .
CDR3 protein: CASSLLQGGIYGYTF
CDR3 DNA: TGTGCCAGCAGCTTATTGCAGGGTGGGATCTATGGCTACACCTTC

V gene: TRBV19
J gene: TRBJ2-7
D gene: .
clone size: once
CDR3 protein: CASSTTGSIEQYF
CDR3 DNA: TGTGCCAGTAGTACCACGGGATCTATCGAGCAGTACTTC

V gene: TRBV28
J gene: TRBJ1-2
D gene: .
clone size: .
CDR3 protein: CASRGGSYGYTF
CDR3 DNA: TGTGCCAGCAGGGGGGGGTCCTATGGCTACACCTTC

V gene: TRBV4-2
J gene: TRBJ2-1
D gene: TRBD2
clone size: once
CDR3 protein: CASSQEQAGGTAEQFF
CDR3 DNA: TGTGCCAGCAGCCAAGAGCAGGCGGGAGGGACCGCTGAGCAGTTCTTC

V gene: TRBV15
J gene: TRBJ1-2
D gene: .
clone size: .
CDR3 protein: CATRGWNKGYTF
CDR3 DNA: TGTGCCACCAGGGGCTGGAACAAAGGCTACACCTTC

V gene: TRBV7-9
J gene: TRBJ2-4
D gene: .
clone size: .
CDR3 protein: CASRPNRAHLAKNIQYF
CDR3 DNA: TGTGCCAGCAGGCCCAACAGGGCCCATTTAGCCAAAAACATTCAGTACTTC

V gene: TRBV7-9
J gene: TRBJ1-1
D gene: TRBD1
clone size: .
CDR3 protein: CASSFGTGSTEAFF
CDR3 DNA: TGTGCCAGCAGCTTCGGGACAGGGTCCACTGAAGCTTTCTTT

V gene: TRBV28
J gene: TRBJ1-6
D gene: .
clone size: .
CDR3 protein: CASSLSGLSISPLHF
CDR3 DNA: TGTGCCAGCAGTTTATCAGGGCTATCAATTTCACCCCTCCACTTT

V gene: TRBV27
J gene: TRBJ1-5
D gene: .
clone size: .
CDR3 protein: CASSSLDRHQPQHF
CDR3 DNA: TGTGCCAGCAGTTCCCTGGACAGACATCAGCCCCAGCATTTT

V gene: TRBV27
J gene: TRBJ1-1
D gene: .
clone size: .
CDR3 protein: CASRRQRNTEAFF
CDR3 DNA: TGTGCCAGCCGAAGACAGCGGAACACTGAAGCTTTCTTT

V gene: TRBV24-1
J gene: TRBJ2-1
D gene: .
clone size: few
CDR3 protein: CATSDLRDSTNEQFF
CDR3 DNA: TGTGCCACCAGTGACCTCCGGGACTCTACCAATGAGCAGTTCTTC

V gene: TRBV4-2
J gene: TRBJ2-1
D gene: TRBD2
clone size: .
CDR3 protein: CASSQDLRTSGRGWSYNEQFF
CDR3 DNA: TGTGCCAGCAGCCAAGACCTCCGGACTAGCGGGAGGGGTTGGTCCTACAATGAGCAGTTCTTC

V gene: TRBV7-9
J gene: TRBJ1-1
D gene: .
clone size: .
CDR3 protein: CASSLPQGLNTEAFF
CDR3 DNA: TGTGCCAGCAGCTTACCACAGGGACTGAACACTGAAGCTTTCTTT

V gene: TRBV4-1
J gene: TRBJ1-2
D gene: .
clone size: .
CDR3 protein: CASSQDLSQGVLMGYTF
CDR3 DNA: TGCGCCAGCAGCCAAGATTTGTCCCAGGGCGTCTTGATGGGCTACACCTTC

V gene: TRBV27
J gene: TRBJ2-3
D gene: .
clone size: .
CDR3 protein: CASSFPPFPTQYF
CDR3 DNA: TGTGCCAGCAGTTTCCCCCCTTTTCCTACGCAGTATTTT

V gene: TRBV13
J gene: TRBJ1-1
D gene: .
clone size: .
CDR3 protein: CASSLVTDFWDTEAFF
CDR3 DNA: TGTGCCAGCAGCTTAGTAACGGACTTCTGGGACACTGAAGCTTTCTTT

V gene: TRBV3-1/TRBV3-2
J gene: TRBJ1-1
D gene: TRBD1
clone size: .
CDR3 protein: CASSQRGQWNTEAFF
CDR3 DNA: TGTGCCAGCAGCCAACGGGGACAGTGGAACACTGAAGCTTTCTTT

V gene: TRBV28
J gene: TRBJ1-1
D gene: .
clone size: .
CDR3 protein: CASSLWGTKAFF
CDR3 DNA: TGTGCCAGCAGTTTATGGGGGACAAAGGCTTTCTTT

V gene: TRBV5-4
J gene: TRBJ1-1
D gene: TRBD1
clone size: few
CDR3 protein: CASTPGGTGGNTEAFF
CDR3 DNA: TGTGCCAGCACCCCAGGAGGGACAGGGGGCAACACTGAAGCTTTCTTT

V gene: TRBV6-2/TRBV6-3
J gene: TRBJ1-4
D gene: TRBD1
clone size: .
CDR3 protein: CASSPAGGFNEKLFF
CDR3 DNA: TGTGCCAGCAGTCCCGCAGGGGGATTTAATGAAAAACTGTTTTTT

V gene: TRBV5-1
J gene: TRBJ1-1
D gene: .
clone size: few
CDR3 protein: CASSEVRAFNMNTEAFF
CDR3 DNA: TGCGCCAGCTCCGAGGTCAGGGCCTTTAACATGAACACTGAAGCTTTCTTT

V gene: TRBV19
J gene: TRBJ1-2
D gene: .
clone size: .
CDR3 protein: CASSTTRGGTSGYTF
CDR3 DNA: TGTGCCAGTAGTACAACTCGGGGGGGGACATCGGGCTACACCTTC

V gene: TRBV4-3
J gene: TRBJ1-2
D gene: .
clone size: once
CDR3 protein: CASSQDRRDYYGYTF
CDR3 DNA: TGCGCCAGCAGCCAAGATCGTCGGGATTACTATGGCTACACCTTC

V gene: TRBV5-5
J gene: TRBJ1-5
D gene: TRBD1
clone size: .
CDR3 protein: CASSRYWAGGLNQPQHF
CDR3 DNA: TGTGCCAGCAGCCGCTACTGGGCAGGGGGTCTCAATCAGCCCCAGCATTTT

V gene: TRBV27
J gene: TRBJ2-1
D gene: TRBD1
clone size: once
CDR3 protein: CASSPPGQGANEQFF
CDR3 DNA: TGTGCCAGCAGTCCCCCGGGACAGGGGGCGAATGAGCAGTTCTTC

V gene: TRBV28
J gene: TRBJ1-1
D gene: TRBD1
clone size: .
CDR3 protein: CASGANRGRSLLDTEAFF
CDR3 DNA: TGTGCCAGCGGCGCAAACAGGGGTAGGAGTTTACTCGACACTGAAGCTTTCTTT

V gene: TRBV4-3
J gene: TRBJ2-3
D gene: TRBD1
clone size: .
CDR3 protein: CASSDKIGGQGVDTQYF
CDR3 DNA: TGCGCCAGCAGCGACAAGATTGGCGGACAGGGGGTAGATACGCAGTATTTT

V gene: TRBV9
J gene: TRBJ2-4
D gene: TRBD2
clone size: .
CDR3 protein: CASSVGTSGGKNIQYF
CDR3 DNA: TGTGCCAGCAGCGTGGGGACTAGCGGGGGTAAAAACATTCAGTACTTC

V gene: TRBV7-3
J gene: TRBJ2-2
D gene: .
clone size: .
CDR3 protein: CASGSEKGELFF
CDR3 DNA: TGTGCCAGCGGATCGGAGAAGGGGGAGCTGTTTTTT

V gene: TRBV2
J gene: TRBJ1-6
D gene: .
clone size: .
CDR3 protein: CASRSSYNSPLHF
CDR3 DNA: TGTGCCAGCCGCAGTTCCTATAATTCACCCCTCCACTTT

V gene: TRBV6-5
J gene: TRBJ1-2
D gene: TRBD1
clone size: .
CDR3 protein: CASSFRMGQGRGGYTF
CDR3 DNA: TGTGCCAGCAGTTTCCGCATGGGACAGGGGAGGGGTGGCTACACCTTC

V gene: TRBV7-2
J gene: TRBJ2-1
D gene: .
clone size: .
CDR3 protein: CASSYRAYNEQFF
CDR3 DNA: TGTGCCAGCAGCTACAGGGCCTACAATGAGCAGTTCTTC

V gene: TRBV6-5
J gene: TRBJ2-1
D gene: .
clone size: once
CDR3 protein: CASSYRDNNEQFF
CDR3 DNA: TGTGCCAGCAGTTACCGTGACAACAATGAGCAGTTCTTC

V gene: TRBV11-2
J gene: TRBJ2-4
D gene: .
clone size: .
CDR3 protein: CASSLDGSKNIQYF
CDR3 DNA: TGTGCCAGCAGCTTAGATGGCAGCAAAAACATTCAGTACTTC

V gene: TRBV28
J gene: TRBJ2-7
D gene: .
clone size: .
CDR3 protein: CATSGAYEQYF
CDR3 DNA: TGTGCCACTTCTGGAGCGTACGAGCAGTACTTC